This T cell receptor (beta chain) originates from a study of blood T cell repertoires in COVID-19. About the study: Spain, Italy and the United States supplied samples that represented acute and convalescent COVID-19. PBMCs, B-cell-depleted T cells, or T cells were the source of the cDNA or gDNA that made up the material.

In the authors' workflow: Amplified reference gene primers provided the basis for estimating nucleated cell counts. Clones were read by immunoSEQ multiplex PCR, and TCRdb kept only the in-frame ones, dropping some. The V and J calls and the clone size are those of that table, but D and trimming were determined from the DNA. The table shows a few hundred thousand clones, with about 88% occurring only once. The germline gives CDR1 MNHEY, CDR2 SVGAGI. With V trimmed by 10 bases and J by 2 bases, 10 bases remained unmatched. This CDR3 has 15 amino acids. The chain combines TRBV6-5 with TRBJ2-7; the match to TRBD1 covers 11 bases. Sequencing was performed on peripheral blood. The TCR sequence derives from a man aged 25 to 40 with active or convalescent COVID-19. The DNA of the CDR3 is TGTGCCACGCGATCTCCGGGACAGGGGGCCTACGAGCAGTACTTC. Translating gives CATRSPGQGAYEQYF.